This TCR beta chain derives from a study of T cells expressing NK-cell markers. This clonotype is labeled medium-sized based on frequency. It was by 5'RACE template switching with UMIs that TCR beta cDNA was made. TCRdb reprocessed the 5' RACE reads and stores each CDR3 protein as one record, lacking DNA. The sample totals roughly 5,400 distinct CDR3 sequences; its top ten clones hold roughly 13%. The specimen was blood T cells: a sorted CD56 or NKG2C T cell subset, CD4+ or CD8+ T cells, or bulk PBMC T cells (not recorded which). This receptor was taken from a man aged 18-30 years in good health.

CDR3 region: CASSQGRREAFF. The gene calls are TRBV5-1 and TRBJ1-1; TCRdb gives TRBD1 as the D gene, but with no DNA this cannot be confirmed. Germline V gene data show CDR1 as SGHRS and CDR2 as YFSETQ. This CDR3 contains 12 residues.